The sequence of this TCR beta chain was determined in a study of blood T cells in healthy people across ages. There are a few counts of this clonotype. This CDR3 spans 15 amino acids. Germline CDR1 DFQATT, CDR2 SNEGSKA (reference sequence). The V gene lost 1 base and the J gene lost 3 bases, with 16 bases spanning the gap. The study drew donors from healthy Caucasian individuals in Russia aged roughly 6 to 90. Alongside a J-beta primer mix, a sample-barcoded 5' primer served in a second PCR lasting 7 to 11 cycles. TCRdb re-derived calls from the 5' RACE reads in MiXCR, one entry per CDR3 protein. This sample has under 950,000 distinct CDR3 sequences, with 22% found just once.

The receptor's source is a man between 65 and 85 years old in good health. The sequencing sample was made of blood. The V gene is TRBV20-1, the J gene TRBJ2-7; tentative D call: TRBD1 (5 bases). The CDR3 here is CSARVCTRDFYEQYF. In DNA, the CDR3 is TGCAGTGCTAGAGTCTGTACCAGGGATTTCTACGAGCAGTACTTC.